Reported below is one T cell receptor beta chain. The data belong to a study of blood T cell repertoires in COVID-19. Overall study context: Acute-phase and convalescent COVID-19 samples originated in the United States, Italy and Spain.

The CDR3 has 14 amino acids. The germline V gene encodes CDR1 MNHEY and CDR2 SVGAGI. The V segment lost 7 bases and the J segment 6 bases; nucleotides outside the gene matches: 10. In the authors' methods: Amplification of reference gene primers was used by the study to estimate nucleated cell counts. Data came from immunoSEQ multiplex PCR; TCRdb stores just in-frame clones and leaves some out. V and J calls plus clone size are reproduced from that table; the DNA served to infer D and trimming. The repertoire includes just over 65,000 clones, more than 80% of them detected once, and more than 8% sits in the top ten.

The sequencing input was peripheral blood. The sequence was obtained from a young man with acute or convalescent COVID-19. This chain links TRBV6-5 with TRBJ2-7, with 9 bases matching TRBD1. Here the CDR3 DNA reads TGTGCCAGCACCCCCCCGGGACAGGGAGGCGAGCAGTACTTC. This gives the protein CASTPPGQGGEQYF.